One sample yielded the 5 T cell receptor beta chains listed below, sequenced in a study of blood T cell repertoires in COVID-19. Data came from immunoSEQ multiplex PCR; TCRdb stores just in-frame clones and leaves some out. This sample has some 400,000 clones, with roughly 77% found just once. The sequenced material came from peripheral blood. Receptor source: a human donor with acute or convalescent COVID-19. The donor label of this sample is uncertain.

V usage is TRBV15 and J usage is TRBJ2-1, with 7 bases lining up with TRBD2. The CDR3 contains 13 residues. The J segment lost 7 bases and the V segment lost 5 bases, leaving 5 bases of the junction unmatched. The germline CDR1 and CDR2 sequences are LNHNV and YYDKDF (reference sequence). The DNA of the CDR3 is TGTGCCACCAGCGGGAGGGAAGGGAATGAGCAGTTCTTC. Translated: CATSGREGNEQFF. The full variable domain, completed using reference TRBV15 and TRBJ2-1, is DAMVIQNPRYQVTQFGKPVTLSCSQTLNHNVMYWYQQKSSQAPKLLFHYYDKDFNNEADTPDNFQSRRPNTSFCFLDIRSPGLGDTAMYLCATSGREGNEQFFGPGTRLTVL.

This rearrangement joins TRBV7-8 to TRBJ1-1; 8 nucleotides align to TRBD1. The CDR3 runs to 15 residues. Germline CDR1 SGHVS, CDR2 FQNEAQ. After removal of 5 bases from V and 2 bases from J, the junction contained 7 bases not matched to a gene. CDR3 DNA: TGTGCCAGCAGCGTCCCGACAGGGGTAAACACTGAAGCTTTCTTT. Its translation is CASSVPTGVNTEAFF. Drawing the rest from reference TRBV7-8 and TRBJ1-1, the complete variable domain is GAGVSQSPRYKVAKRGQDVALRCDPISGHVSLFWYQQALGQGPEFLTYFQNEAQLDKSGLPSDRFFAERPEGSVSTLKIQRTQQEDSAVYLCASSVPTGVNTEAFFGQGTRLTVV.

V is TRBV7-2 and J is TRBJ2-1; 8 positions match TRBD2. The CDR3 totals 16 residues. In germline, CDR1 is SGHTA, CDR2 FQGNSA. Trimming at V came to 5 bases and at J to 7 bases, leaving 13 bases not matched to a gene. CDR3 sequence reads: CASSPGRGGGRNEQFF. CDR3 in DNA: TGTGCCAGCAGCCCGGGACGGGGGGGCGGAAGGAATGAGCAGTTCTTC.

The chain combines TRBV20-1 with TRBJ2-3; D not certain. This CDR3 has 11 residues. V lost 6 bases and J lost 7, with 11 bases in between. Germline-derived CDR1 and CDR2 are DFQATT and SNEGSKA (reference sequence). CDR3 in amino acids: CSAELKNTQYF. The CDR3, as DNA: TGCAGTGCAGAGCTGAAGAATACGCAGTATTTT.

Many counts were recorded for this clone. The chain links TRBV10-3 to TRBJ2-1, with TRBD2 matching over 8 bases. V lost 2 bases, J lost 3 bases, and 0 bases stayed unmatched. The CDR3 spans 14 residues. Germline V gene data show CDR1 as ENHRY and CDR2 as SYGVKD. CDR3 sequence (DNA): TGTGCCATCAGTGAGGGGACTAGCTACAATGAGCAGTTCTTC. This gives the protein CAISEGTSYNEQFF.